This TCR beta chain appears in the sequencing data of a study of blood T cell repertoires in COVID-19. Study-level information: COVID-19 samples, acute and convalescent, were from the United States, Italy and Spain. PBMCs, B-cell-depleted T cells, or T cells provided the cDNA or gDNA that made up the material.

Followed over time, Seattle patients had been enrolled while infection was active. Original handling: Scientists estimated how many nucleated cells there were by amplifying reference gene primers. Here immunoSEQ multiplex PCR was the method, and the copy in TCRdb shows in-frame clones only, minus some. The V and J calls and clone size come from that table; D and trimming were worked out from the DNA. Of 150,000 or so clones in the sample, approximately 90% were seen once. V lost 0 bases, J lost 5 bases, and 20 bases stayed unmatched. Germline V gene data show CDR1 as LGHDT and CDR2 as YNNKEL (reference sequence). This CDR3 has 21 amino acids.

Source material: peripheral blood. The origin of this receptor is a man aged 25-45 years with COVID-19, enrolled during active disease. The genes are TRBV3-1 (or the pseudogene TRBV3-2) and TRBJ2-5; 11 bases are a match to TRBD2. Written as DNA, the CDR3 is TGTGCCAGCAGCCAAGATCATAGCGGGGGGGCCGAAGGAGATCTTTATGAGACCCAGTACTTC. As protein: CASSQDHSGGAEGDLYETQYF.